One sample yielded the 24 T cell receptor beta chains listed below, sequenced in a study of shared clonotypes between healthy human individuals (dated by TCRdb to about 2020). Libraries were built with the immunoSEQ multiplex PCR assay. The clones in this table, taken by TCRdb from immuneACCESS, are in-frame only. Not every clone is retained; where verified, under half of the shortfall comes from an unresolved V gene, and the cause of the rest is unknown. Across this sample there are just over 2,000,000 clones, with 90% to 95% seen only once. 0.13% of the sample comes from the top ten. The sample was naive CD4+ T cells sorted from blood. The intended sense of this specimen's cell subset or site label: CD45RA+ positively selected. The origin of the receptors is a man aged 18 to 30 in good health.

The genes are TRBV6-1 and TRBJ2-7; 8 nucleotides line up with TRBD2. The CDR3 is 16 amino acids. Germline V gene data show CDR1 as MNHNS and CDR2 as SASEGT. V dropped 4 bases and J dropped 0; count of bases not matched to a gene: 8. The CDR3 DNA sequence: TGTGCCAGCAGTGGAGGCTTACTAGCGGCCTCCTACGAGCAGTACTTC. Translated, it gives CASSGGLLAASYEQYF.

CDR3 sequence (DNA): TGCAGCGTCCTTAACAGGGATTTAAGAGATACGCAGTATTTT. Translating it yields CSVLNRDLRDTQYF. The J gene is TRBJ2-3, the V gene TRBV29-1; weak D call: TRBD1 (6 bases). The V end lost 6 bases, the J end lost 5 bases, and 18 bases lay between the germline ends. The CDR3 runs to 14 residues. The germline V gene encodes CDR1 SQVTM and CDR2 ANQGSEA.

The chain carries TRBV30 and TRBJ2-5; TRBD2 might be the D (6 bases). V was clipped by 3 bases and J by 2 bases, with 10 bases between them. The CDR3 contains 13 residues. From germline, CDR1 is GTSNPN and CDR2 SVGIG (reference sequence). The CDR3 DNA follows: TGTGCCTGGAGGGGTCGGGGGCAAGAGACCCAGTACTTC. This encodes CAWRGRGQETQYF.

This clone was counted a single time. The V gene is TRBV19, the J gene TRBJ1-2, with D perhaps matching TRBD1 (5 bases). Trimming removed 3 bases at V and 6 bases at J, with 20 bases between. CDR3 length: 16 amino acids. Germline V gives CDR1 LNHDA, CDR2 SQIVND (reference sequence). The CDR3 nucleotides are TGTGCCAGTAGTATTCTCTTCTTGGGGACTGAAAATGGCTACACCTTC. Translating gives CASSILFLGTENGYTF.

The J gene is TRBJ1-5, the V gene TRBV2; weak D call: TRBD1 (6 bases). Trimming pared 6 bases from V and 4 bases from J, leaving 22 bases between. This CDR3 is 17 amino acids long. The germline gives CDR1 SNHLY, CDR2 FYNNEI. The CDR3 reads CASSPWGQQGSNQPQHF. Here the CDR3 DNA reads TGTGCCAGCAGCCCCTGGGGCCAGCAGGGGAGTAATCAGCCCCAGCATTTT.

The gene calls are TRBV7-8 and TRBJ1-1; TRBD1 matches at 10 bases. The CDR3 spans 15 residues. V gave up 7 bases and J gave up 0 bases; unmatched junction bases: 5. Germline assignment: CDR1 SGHVS and CDR2 FQNEAQ. In DNA form, the CDR3 reads TGTGCCAGCATCGACAGGGGGCCACTGAACACTGAAGCTTTCTTT. Protein sequence: CASIDRGPLNTEAFF.

The CDR3 region is CASRAPGLQETQYF. For the CDR3, the DNA is TGTGCCTCGAGGGCCCCGGGGCTTCAAGAGACCCAGTACTTC. V gene TRBV10-3 combines with J gene TRBJ2-5, with D tentatively TRBD1 or TRBD2 (5 bases each). V gave up 11 bases and J gave up 2 bases, with 18 bases separating them. CDR1 ENHRY and CDR2 SYGVKD come from the germline V gene. CDR3 length equals 14 residues.

The gene calls are TRBV7-9 and TRBJ1-1; 7 bases fit TRBD1. V was clipped by 3 bases and J by 10 bases; unmatched bases: 17. The germline V gene has CDR1 SEHNR and CDR2 FQNEAQ (reference sequence). The CDR3 runs 16 residues. In DNA, the CDR3 is TGTGCCAGCAGCTTGACACGGAGTGACAGGGCCGGAGGAGCTTTCTTT. Protein sequence: CASSLTRSDRAGGAFF.

The rearrangement joins TRBV19 to TRBJ1-4, with TRBD1 matching over 7 bases. The CDR3 runs to 13 residues. Germline V gene lookup returns CDR1 LNHDA and CDR2 SQIVND (reference sequence). Trimming took 5 bases from V and 8 from J; bases not matched to a gene: 5. The CDR3 spells CASSAHRGEKLFF. The CDR3 DNA sequence: TGTGCCAGTAGTGCCCACAGGGGCGAAAAACTGTTTTTT.

This rearrangement joins TRBV7-9 to TRBJ2-3, with 11 bases lining up with TRBD2. Trimming cost V 1 base and J 4 bases; bases outside gene matches: 7. Germline V gene lookup returns CDR1 SEHNR and CDR2 FQNEAQ (reference sequence). The CDR3 is 17 amino acids. CDR3 coding DNA: TGTGCCAGCAGCTTAGGGCAACTAGCGGGGGTGTCAGATACGCAGTATTTT. Its translation: CASSLGQLAGVSDTQYF.

In this sample, this clone turned up once. Other DNA sequences from this sample encode an identical CDR3 as well. The rearrangement links TRBV7-2 to TRBJ2-6; D gene unclear. Trimming shortened V by 1 base and J by 0 bases, and 4 bases separated the two germline ends. Germline V gene sequence: CDR1 SGHTA, CDR2 FQGNSA. The CDR3 is 15 residues long. This CDR3 reads CASSLEGSGANVLTF. CDR3 nucleotides: TGTGCCAGCAGCTTAGAGGGCTCTGGGGCCAACGTCCTGACTTTC.

The chain has TRBV6-6 and TRBJ2-7, with D possibly called TRBD1 or TRBD2 (6 bases each). CDR3 length: 16 residues. Germline CDR1 reads MNHNY; CDR2 reads SVGAGI (reference sequence). V shed 7 bases and J shed 0 bases, with 19 bases lying between them. The CDR3, as DNA: TGTGCCAGCAAGTCGTTTTCGGGGGCCCTCTCCTACGAGCAGTACTTC. Its protein product is CASKSFSGALSYEQYF.

The chain carries TRBV6-1 and TRBJ2-7; D might be TRBD2 (6 bases). Trimming pared 6 bases from V and 6 bases from J, leaving 21 bases between. Looked up from germline, CDR1 is MNHNS and CDR2 is SASEGT. The CDR3 spans 15 residues. CDR3 protein: CASSGEVVFTVEQYF. The CDR3 DNA sequence: TGTGCCAGCAGCGGGGAGGTGGTGTTTACTGTCGAGCAGTACTTC.

The rearrangement joins TRBV7-3 to TRBJ1-4; TRBD1 is a possible D gene (6 bases). Germline CDR1 reads SGHTA; CDR2 reads FQGTGA. V lost 0 bases to trimming and J lost 1 base, with 12 bases between them. There are 17 residues in the CDR3. The CDR3 is CASSLTRRGGTNEKLFF. The CDR3 nucleotides are TGTGCCAGCAGCTTAACCCGCAGGGGAGGAACTAATGAAAAACTGTTTTTT.

This chain connects TRBV9 to TRBJ1-2, with D perhaps matching TRBD1 (6 bases). The CDR3 has 13 residues. Germline CDR1 and CDR2: SGDLS and YYNGEE. V was cut by 3 bases and J by 9 bases, with 15 bases left in between. The CDR3 sequence: CASSAADSLSYTF. As DNA, the CDR3 is TGTGCCAGCAGCGCCGCGGACAGTTTGAGCTACACCTTC.

The genes are TRBV18 and TRBJ2-5, with 9 bases fitting TRBD1. In germline, CDR1 is KGHSH, CDR2 LQKENI. V was clipped by 3 bases and J by 5 bases; unmatched bases: 7. This CDR3 comprises 15 residues. The chain's CDR3 is CASSPPGQGLETQYF. Here the CDR3 DNA reads TGTGCCAGCTCACCCCCGGGACAGGGTTTGGAGACCCAGTACTTC.

The V call is TRBV10-3, the J call TRBJ2-2; 8 bases are a match to TRBD1. CDR1 ENHRY and CDR2 SYGVKD come from the germline V gene. V lost 5 bases to trimming and J lost 5 bases; unmatched junction nucleotides: 4. The CDR3 covers 14 residues. The CDR3 loop is CAISNRGETGELFF. CDR3 DNA: TGTGCCATCAGTAACAGGGGGGAAACCGGGGAGCTGTTTTTT.

The CDR3 sequence: CASSQATSGGVGTGELFF. The CDR3 DNA sequence: TGCGCCAGCAGCCAAGCGACTAGCGGGGGGGTCGGCACCGGGGAGCTGTTTTTT. The chain employs TRBV4-1 and TRBJ2-2; 14 bases match TRBD2. CDR1 and CDR2 (germline): MGHRA, YSYEKL. V shed 1 base and J 4 bases; nucleotides not matched to a gene: 5. CDR3 length: 18 residues.

The gene calls are TRBV5-4 and TRBJ1-2, with a weak D call TRBD1 (6 bases). The CDR3 totals 14 residues. Germline V gene lookup returns CDR1 SGHNT and CDR2 YYREEE (reference sequence). The ends were cut back, 4 bases at V and 6 bases at J, with 16 bases in the middle. CDR3 in amino acids: CASSPAGTSHGYTF. For the CDR3, the DNA is TGTGCCAGCAGCCCCGCCGGGACAAGTCATGGCTACACCTTC.

The chain employs TRBV4-3 and TRBJ1-5, with D perhaps TRBD1 (5 bases). In germline, CDR1 is LGHNA, CDR2 YSLEER. The length of the CDR3 is 15 residues. Trimming took off 3 bases at V and 2 bases at J, with 11 bases between the two ends. CDR3 region: CASSQGREGNQPQHF. The CDR3 nucleotides are TGCGCCAGCAGCCAGGGCAGGGAGGGCAATCAGCCCCAGCATTTT.

The genes are TRBV15 and TRBJ2-5; unclear D gene. Germline assignment: CDR1 LNHNV and CDR2 YYDKDF (reference sequence). V lost 6 bases and J lost 2, with 10 bases in between. The CDR3 consists of 13 residues. DNA for the CDR3: TGTGCCACCAGTGGTGGGCTACAAGAGACCCAGTACTTC. As protein: CATSGGLQETQYF.

As DNA, the CDR3 is TGCGCCAGCAACCAACGACAGGGCCGCAATCAGCCCCAGCATTTT. Protein: CASNQRQGRNQPQHF. V gene TRBV5-1 combines with J gene TRBJ1-5; TRBD1 matches 7 bases. CDR1 SGHRS and CDR2 YFSETQ come from the germline V gene. V shed 6 bases and J 2 bases; nucleotides not matched to a gene: 8. The CDR3 totals 15 residues.

This sequence joins TRBV19 and TRBJ2-2; D gene unclear. Looked up from germline, CDR1 is LNHDA and CDR2 is SQIVND (reference sequence). The germline V and J ends were trimmed by 3 bases and 4 bases, with 15 bases remaining between them. The CDR3 contains 16 residues. This CDR3 is CASSILESVRTGELFF. CDR3 bases: TGTGCCAGTAGTATTTTGGAGTCGGTTCGCACCGGGGAGCTGTTTTTT.

The chain joins TRBV4-2 to TRBJ2-2, with 12 nucleotides matching TRBD1. V shed 0 bases, J shed 8 bases, and the junction held 7 bases outside the gene matches. CDR1 is LGHNA and CDR2 is YNFKEQ in the germline V gene. This CDR3 is built from 17 residues. The CDR3 nucleotides read TGTGCCAGCAGCCAAGATGTGGGACAGGGGGCCACGGGGGAGCTGTTTTTT. Its protein product is CASSQDVGQGATGELFF.